These 25 T cell receptor beta chains originate from one sample sequenced in a study of blood T cell repertoires in COVID-19. This table comes from immunoSEQ multiplex PCR, and its TCRdb copy is limited to in-frame clones, with some not included. The table includes under 250,000 clones, almost 85% detected once. Sequencing was carried out using peripheral blood. The receptors were sampled from a man aged 50-60 years with acute or convalescent COVID-19.

The V gene is TRBV20-1, the J gene TRBJ2-7; possible D gene TRBD1, 5 bases. The CDR3 has 13 amino acids. Between the trimmed V and J ends, which lost 3 bases and 5 bases, there was a span of 14 bases. The germline V gene has CDR1 DFQATT and CDR2 SNEGSKA (reference sequence). The CDR3 spells CSASTQGGDEQYF. CDR3 bases: TGCAGTGCTAGTACCCAGGGTGGGGACGAGCAGTACTTC.

The table lists this clone with a few counts. The chain employs TRBV18 and TRBJ2-1; 7 nucleotides line up with TRBD2. Trimming removed 6 bases from V and 0 bases from J; junction bases left unmatched: 8. Germline V CDR1 and CDR2: KGHSH, LQKENI. The CDR3 runs 16 residues. The CDR3 nucleotides are TGTGCCAGCTCTCCGAACCCTAGCGGCTCCTACAATGAGCAGTTCTTC. It yields the protein CASSPNPSGSYNEQFF.

V gene TRBV3-1 (or the pseudogene TRBV3-2) combines with J gene TRBJ2-7; D possibly corresponds to TRBD2 (6 bases). Between the trimmed V and J ends, which lost 4 bases and 0 bases, there was a span of 13 bases. The CDR3 consists of 15 residues. Germline values: CDR1 LGHDT, CDR2 YNNKEL (reference sequence). The CDR3 DNA is TGTGCCAGCAGCCCAGGGACTGCAAGCTCCTACGAGCAGTACTTC. Translated, it gives CASSPGTASSYEQYF.

This chain links TRBV10-3 with TRBJ2-3; the D gene is possibly TRBD2 (6 bases). Per the germline V gene, CDR1 is ENHRY and CDR2 is SYGVKD. Deletions cut 8 bases from V and 3 bases from J, with 12 bases between. The CDR3 loop spans 13 amino acids. The CDR3 loop reads CAIGRAGTDTQYF. For the CDR3, the DNA is TGTGCCATCGGCAGGGCGGGGACAGATACGCAGTATTTT.

The rearrangement joins TRBV9 to TRBJ2-5; D is undetermined. Germline V CDR1 and CDR2: SGDLS, YYNGEE. V was trimmed by 4 bases and J by 2 bases, leaving 12 bases between them. CDR3 size: 14 residues. The CDR3 reads CASSKRLVQETQYF. CDR3 nucleotide sequence: TGTGCCAGCAGCAAACGACTGGTGCAAGAGACCCAGTACTTC. Filled out from reference TRBV9 and TRBJ2-5, the complete variable domain reads DSGVTQTPKHLITATGQRVTLRCSPRSGDLSVYWYQQSLDQGLQFLIQYYNGEERAKGNILERFSAQQFPDLHSELNLSSLELGDSALYFCASSKRLVQETQYFGPGTRLLVL.

V is TRBV11-2 and J is TRBJ1-2; 10 bases map to TRBD1. The CDR3 extends over 18 amino acids. Germline V gene sequence: CDR1 SGHAT, CDR2 FQNNGV. Germline trimming cut 2 bases from V and 4 bases from J; bases unmatched to any gene: 13. CDR3 coding DNA: TGTGCCAGCAGCTTAAACCCGGGACAGGGGACGGTACGCTATGGCTACACCTTC. Encoded protein: CASSLNPGQGTVRYGYTF. Using reference TRBV11-2 and TRBJ1-2 for the parts outside the CDR3, the full variable domain is EAGVAQSPRYKIIEKRQSVAFWCNPISGHATLYWYQQILGQGPKLLIQFQNNGVVDDSQLPKDRFSAERLKGVDSTLKIQPAKLEDSAVYLCASSLNPGQGTVRYGYTFGSGTRLTVV.

The V call is TRBV28, the J call TRBJ1-1; 7 bases are shared with TRBD1. The CDR3 sequence is 14 residues long. V dropped 6 bases and J dropped 7; count of bases not matched to a gene: 11. Germline V lookup: CDR1 MDHEN, CDR2 SYDVKM. CDR3 residues: CASSAPGQTIEAFF. CDR3 DNA: TGTGCCAGCAGCGCACCGGGACAGACTATTGAAGCTTTCTTT.

This clone is a singleton in its sample. This rearrangement joins TRBV6-4 to TRBJ2-7; 10 nucleotides line up with TRBD2. The CDR3 totals 15 residues. V was pared by 4 bases and J by 0 bases, with 3 bases of the junction left unmatched. The germline CDR1 and CDR2 sequences are MRHNA and SNTAGT. The CDR3 region has the DNA TGTGCCAGCAGTGTTTTAGCGGGAGGCTCCTACGAGCAGTACTTC. It translates to CASSVLAGGSYEQYF.

V usage is TRBV30 and J usage is TRBJ2-1; D possibly corresponds to TRBD2 (6 bases). The V end was cut by 3 bases, the J end by 3 bases, with 15 bases between. CDR1 and CDR2 from the germline V gene are GTSNPN and SVGIG (reference sequence). The CDR3 is 15 amino acids. The CDR3 loop reads CAWSDNPGVYNEQFF. CDR3 DNA sequence: TGTGCCTGGAGCGATAATCCGGGGGTCTACAATGAGCAGTTCTTC. The full variable domain, completed using reference TRBV30 and TRBJ2-1, is SQTIHQWPATLVQPVGSPLSLECTVEGTSNPNLYWYRQAAGRGLQLLFYSVGIGQISSEVPQNLSASRPQDRQFILSSKKLLLSDSGFYLCAWSDNPGVYNEQFFGPGTRLTVL.

The chain carries TRBV12-3 or TRBV12-4 and TRBJ1-5; maybe TRBD1 (5 bases). CDR3 length: 13 amino acids. Between the trimmed V and J ends, which lost 1 base and 5 bases, there was a span of 6 bases. The CDR3 DNA is TGTGCCAGCAGTTTAGTAGGGGATCAGCCCCAGCATTTT. Translating gives CASSLVGDQPQHF.

The chain has TRBV27 and TRBJ1-1; weak D call: TRBD1 (6 bases). Germline CDR1 reads MNHEY; CDR2 reads SMNVEV (reference sequence). CDR3 length: 13 residues. V shed 4 bases and J shed 4 bases, with 10 bases lying between them. CDR3 sequence reads: CASSSTGSTEAFF. Here the CDR3 DNA reads TGTGCCAGCAGTTCCACAGGGAGCACTGAAGCTTTCTTT.

The chain combines TRBV12-3 or TRBV12-4 with TRBJ1-2, with a possible D match to TRBD1 (5 bases). V lost 6 bases and J lost 2, with 10 bases in between. The length of the CDR3 is 13 residues. The CDR3 is CASRRDENYGYTF. The CDR3 DNA is TGTGCCAGCAGGCGGGACGAGAACTATGGCTACACCTTC.

The V and J genes are TRBV27 and TRBJ2-7, with 8 nucleotides matching TRBD1. CDR1 and CDR2 from the germline V gene are MNHEY and SMNVEV (reference sequence). This CDR3 has 14 amino acids. With V trimmed by 8 bases and J by 0 bases, 6 bases remained unmatched. This CDR3 reads CASSRQGSSYEQYF. CDR3 coding DNA: TGTGCCAGCTCCAGACAGGGGAGCTCCTACGAGCAGTACTTC.

The rearrangement uses TRBV18 and TRBJ1-1; D is uncertain. V shed 4 bases and J shed 4 bases, with 13 bases lying between them. This CDR3 is 14 amino acids long. Germline values: CDR1 KGHSH, CDR2 LQKENI. The CDR3 sequence is CASSQGSGGTEAFF. CDR3 in DNA: TGTGCCAGCTCACAGGGATCGGGAGGCACTGAAGCTTTCTTT.

The V and J genes are TRBV10-3 and TRBJ2-7; 9 bases line up with TRBD1. This CDR3 contains 16 residues. V lost 7 bases to trimming and J lost 0 bases; unmatched junction nucleotides: 10. Germline loops: CDR1 ENHRY, CDR2 SYGVKD. This CDR3 is CAITRDRVSPSYEQYF. The DNA of the CDR3 is TGTGCCATCACGAGGGACAGGGTATCCCCCTCCTACGAGCAGTACTTC.

V gene TRBV4-1 combines with J gene TRBJ1-2, with 7 bases aligning to TRBD1. Germline CDR1 reads MGHRA; CDR2 reads YSYEKL. Germline trimming cut 3 bases from V and 8 bases from J; bases unmatched to any gene: 9. This CDR3 contains 14 residues. The CDR3 region is CASSHPDRARGYTF. CDR3 coding DNA: TGCGCCAGCAGCCATCCAGACAGGGCTAGAGGCTACACCTTC.

The V gene is TRBV5-6, the J gene TRBJ2-5; 10 bases are shared with TRBD2. The germline V gene encodes CDR1 SGHDT and CDR2 YYEEEE. J gave up 5 bases and V 0 bases, and 13 bases lay outside the gene matches. The CDR3 runs 18 residues. Written as DNA, the CDR3 is TGTGCCAGCAGCTTGGGAGTTTTAGCGGGAGGTCGGGGGGAGACCCAGTACTTC. Translated: CASSLGVLAGGRGETQYF. Full variable domain (missing parts from reference TRBV5-6 and TRBJ2-5): DAGVTQSPTHLIKTRGQQVTLRCSPKSGHDTVSWYQQALGQGPQFIFQYYEEEERQRGNFPDRFSGHQFPNYSSELNVNALLLGDSALYLCASSLGVLAGGRGETQYFGPGTRLLVL.

This chain joins TRBV19 and TRBJ1-2; a weak D match, TRBD1 (6 bases). The germline gives CDR1 LNHDA, CDR2 SQIVND (reference sequence). This CDR3 contains 14 residues. Trimming removed 4 bases at V and 4 bases at J, with 13 bases between. This chain's CDR3 is CASSRETGSYGYTF. For the CDR3, the DNA is TGTGCCAGTAGTAGGGAAACAGGGAGCTATGGCTACACCTTC.

This rearrangement joins TRBV6-1 to TRBJ2-7; maybe TRBD2 (5 bases). The CDR3 has 15 residues. CDR1 and CDR2 from the germline V gene are MNHNS and SASEGT. Trimming shortened V by 3 bases and J by 2 bases, and 14 bases separated the two germline ends. CDR3 region: CASSDRTRHPYEQYF. CDR3 DNA: TGTGCCAGCAGTGATAGGACTCGGCATCCCTACGAGCAGTACTTC.

The V and J genes are TRBV6-6 and TRBJ1-3; 7 positions agree with TRBD1. In germline, CDR1 is MNHNY, CDR2 SVGAGI (reference sequence). V shed 2 bases, J shed 3 bases, and the junction held 1 base outside the gene matches. The CDR3 contains 14 residues. CDR3 protein: CASSYGDSGNTIYF. The CDR3 DNA sequence: TGTGCCAGCAGTTACGGGGACAGTGGAAACACCATATATTTT.

Only a few counts were recorded for this clone. This chain links TRBV6-5 with TRBJ1-6, with TRBD1 matching 8 bases. CDR3 length: 15 amino acids. CDR1 is MNHEY and CDR2 is SVGAGI in the germline V gene. V was pared by 0 bases and J by 7 bases, with 2 bases of the junction left unmatched. The CDR3 loop reads CASSYSGQENSPLHF. The CDR3 coding sequence is TGTGCCAGCAGTTACTCGGGACAGGAAAATTCACCCCTCCACTTT.

The chain uses TRBV5-6 and TRBJ1-2; maybe TRBD1 (6 bases). V lost 4 bases and J lost 1, with 11 bases in between. Germline lookup yields CDR1 SGHDT and CDR2 YYEEEE. CDR3 length equals 14 residues. The DNA of the CDR3 is TGTGCCAGCAGCCGCCGGGACATTAACTATGGCTACACCTTC. Protein: CASSRRDINYGYTF.

This chain connects TRBV19 to TRBJ1-3; 7 bases map to TRBD1. J was trimmed by 2 bases and V by 6 bases; bases with no gene match: 7. In germline, CDR1 is LNHDA, CDR2 SQIVND (reference sequence). The CDR3 is 15 amino acids. Written as DNA, the CDR3 is TGTGCCAGTAGCCCCGTTCAGGGGGCTGGAAACACCATATATTTT. This translates into CASSPVQGAGNTIYF.

The V and J genes are TRBV5-1 and TRBJ2-7; a possible D gene is TRBD1 (6 bases). Between the trimmed V and J ends, which lost 2 bases and 7 bases, there was a span of 13 bases. This CDR3 region has 13 residues. Looked up from germline, CDR1 is SGHRS and CDR2 is YFSETQ. The CDR3 region is CASSFQDSEEQYF. In DNA form, the CDR3 reads TGCGCCAGCAGCTTCCAGGACAGTGAGGAGCAGTACTTC.

This clone came up once. The chain is built from TRBV10-3 and TRBJ1-3; unclear D gene. The germline CDR1 and CDR2 sequences are ENHRY and SYGVKD. Trimming pared 7 bases from V and 2 bases from J, leaving 3 bases between. This CDR3 spans 11 amino acids. The CDR3 spells CAITPGNTIYF. The CDR3 coding sequence is TGTGCCATCACTCCTGGAAACACCATATATTTT.